This TCR beta chain emerged from a study of blood T cell repertoires in COVID-19 (TCRdb year 2020). Regarding the complete study: Collaborator samples came from the United States, Italy and Spain and covered acute and convalescent phases of COVID-19. A de-identified subject ID, COVID-19 status, age in years and sex were almost always included in the sample metadata. Deeply sampled blood TCRbeta repertoires from subjects exposed to, actively infected with, or recovered from COVID-19 were included in the dataset. Where HLA class I and class II types were available, the types were taken from metadata supplied by the sample provider, not from assay-based typing. The prospective study material was composed of cDNA or gDNA derived from T cells, B-cell-depleted T cells, or PBMCs. The samples were drawn from the first 160 participants of the ongoing ImmuneRACE study and from 950 to 1,500 subjects provided by 6 global collaborators. The repertoires were made available in a free public database intended to serve as a resource for research on the immune response to SARS-CoV-2. The paper's findings and limits, for the study overall: The amount of clinical and demographic metadata varied by source and participant and was provided uncurated.

Collaborating institutions collected whole blood in K2EDTA tubes following their own protocols. Collaborator samples were shipped for TCRbeta analysis as frozen whole blood, isolated PBMCs, or DNA extracted from either sample type. The immunoSEQ Assay, a bias-controlled multiplex PCR, was used to amplify TCRbeta CDR3 regions from genomic DNA. The published analysis was carried out like this. The number of nucleated cells in each sample was estimated from the amplification of reference gene primers within the assay. To quantify the absolute abundance of each unique TCRbeta CDR3 rearrangement, sequence reads were collapsed and filtered. For each sample, productive Simpson clonality was calculated as the square root of Simpson's diversity index over productive rearrangements. TCRdb took over this immuneACCESS table, retaining in-frame rearrangements with V and J assigned. Such tables are incomplete; in checked studies, under half of the missing clones stem from an unresolved V gene, and the remainder is unexplained. V, J and clone size are those of that table, while D and trimming were read from the DNA. Within this sample are 250,000 to 300,000 clones, with 80% to 90% of them counted one time only. The ten largest make up about 3% of the sample.

This clone was detected once. This clone's antigen is unknown. No base qualities exist here, and no much larger clone lies one base off it. Taken from cysteine to phenylalanine, the CDR3 has 13 residues. The DNA shown is the 39-base CDR3, in frame from base 1. V is cut back by 5 bases and J by 13 bases, with 8 bases in the junction unmatched. From the germline V gene, CDR1 is SGHVS and CDR2 is FQNEAQ. Rearrangement joined TRBV7-8 to TRBJ1-4; 9 bases in the middle match TRBD1. This TCR derives from a young woman with active or convalescent COVID-19. Sequencing was carried out using peripheral blood. CDR3 sequence: CASSPGQGGGLFF. The DNA sequence reads TGTGCCAGCAGCCCGGGACAGGGAGGGGGACTGTTTTTT.